This TCR beta chain was profiled in a study of monozygotic twins with inflammatory bowel disease. Each UMI harboured a 6-nucleotide sample barcode and was appended via template switching. TCRdb reanalyzed the 5' RACE reads and collapses them to one entry per CDR3 protein, without DNA. The sample table includes about 150,000 distinct CDR3 sequences. Germline values: CDR1 MGHDK, CDR2 SYGVNS. This CDR3 spans 11 amino acids. Sequencing input: blood. The genes are TRBV25-1 and TRBJ2-1. The clonotype comes from a human donor with ulcerative colitis or Crohn's disease, or a healthy co-twin of an affected twin (not recorded which). This chain's CDR3 is CASNMRNEQFF.